This TCR beta chain was identified during a study of CD8 T cells in Susac syndrome. cDNA came from around 0.5 to 1 ug RNA primed by random hexamers. TCRdb re-analysed the immunoSEQ multiplex PCR reads in MiXCR, keeping a single row per CDR3 protein. In the table there are 120,000 to 150,000 distinct CDR3 sequences, around 94% of which are singletons. The sequenced material came from CD4+ T cells from PBMCs. The TCR was taken from a human donor in good health.

The CDR3 sequence is CTSSPKTGRERGTGELFF. CDR3 nucleotides: TGCACCAGCAGCCCAAAGACGGGACGGGAGCGCGGCACCGGGGAGCTGTTTTTT. J is TRBJ2-2 and V is TRBV1; the table's D call, TRBD1, was not checked against the DNA. TRBV1 counts as a pseudogene. The CDR3 covers 18 residues.